The source of this T cell receptor beta chain is a study of cytomegalovirus exposure and HLA in healthy donors. The wider study: The approximately 120 validation repertoires, a later analysis reported, used the same platform as the roughly 710 first-cohort repertoires. Study outcomes and limitations: Most TCRs appeared rarely, but some public TCRs recurred in many donors. It was confirmed in vitro that a few of the CMV-associated chains were specific for CMV antigens.

The germline V gene encodes CDR1 MGHRA and CDR2 YSYEKL. Trimming stripped 1 base from V and 5 bases from J, with 5 bases between. CDR3 size: 12 residues. The protocol was immunoSEQ multiplex PCR, while the TCRdb copy is restricted to in-frame clones and leaves out a portion. The table has tens of thousands of clones, around 84% seen once. In regard to this clone: The antigen remains undetermined.

The rearrangement uses TRBV4-1 and TRBJ2-5; no clear D gene. Input material: PBMCs. The sequence was obtained from a man younger than 30 in good health and CMV-seropositive. This CDR3 reads CASSQGGETQYF. The CDR3 coding sequence is TGCGCCAGCAGCCAAGGCGGTGAGACCCAGTACTTC.